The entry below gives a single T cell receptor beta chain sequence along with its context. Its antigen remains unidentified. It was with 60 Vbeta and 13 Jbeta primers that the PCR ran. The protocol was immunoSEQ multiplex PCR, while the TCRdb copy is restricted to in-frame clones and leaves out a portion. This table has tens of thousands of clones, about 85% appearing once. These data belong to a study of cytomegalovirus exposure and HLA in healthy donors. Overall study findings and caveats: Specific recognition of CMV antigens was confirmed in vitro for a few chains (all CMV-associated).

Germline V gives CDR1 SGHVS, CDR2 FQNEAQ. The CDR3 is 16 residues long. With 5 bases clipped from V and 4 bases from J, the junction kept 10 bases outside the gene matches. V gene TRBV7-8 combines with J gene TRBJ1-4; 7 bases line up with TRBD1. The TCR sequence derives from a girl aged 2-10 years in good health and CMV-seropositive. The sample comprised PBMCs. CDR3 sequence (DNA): TGTGCCAGCAGCCGCACAAAAGGGGGCATTAATGAAAAACTGTTTTTT. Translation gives CASSRTKGGINEKLFF.